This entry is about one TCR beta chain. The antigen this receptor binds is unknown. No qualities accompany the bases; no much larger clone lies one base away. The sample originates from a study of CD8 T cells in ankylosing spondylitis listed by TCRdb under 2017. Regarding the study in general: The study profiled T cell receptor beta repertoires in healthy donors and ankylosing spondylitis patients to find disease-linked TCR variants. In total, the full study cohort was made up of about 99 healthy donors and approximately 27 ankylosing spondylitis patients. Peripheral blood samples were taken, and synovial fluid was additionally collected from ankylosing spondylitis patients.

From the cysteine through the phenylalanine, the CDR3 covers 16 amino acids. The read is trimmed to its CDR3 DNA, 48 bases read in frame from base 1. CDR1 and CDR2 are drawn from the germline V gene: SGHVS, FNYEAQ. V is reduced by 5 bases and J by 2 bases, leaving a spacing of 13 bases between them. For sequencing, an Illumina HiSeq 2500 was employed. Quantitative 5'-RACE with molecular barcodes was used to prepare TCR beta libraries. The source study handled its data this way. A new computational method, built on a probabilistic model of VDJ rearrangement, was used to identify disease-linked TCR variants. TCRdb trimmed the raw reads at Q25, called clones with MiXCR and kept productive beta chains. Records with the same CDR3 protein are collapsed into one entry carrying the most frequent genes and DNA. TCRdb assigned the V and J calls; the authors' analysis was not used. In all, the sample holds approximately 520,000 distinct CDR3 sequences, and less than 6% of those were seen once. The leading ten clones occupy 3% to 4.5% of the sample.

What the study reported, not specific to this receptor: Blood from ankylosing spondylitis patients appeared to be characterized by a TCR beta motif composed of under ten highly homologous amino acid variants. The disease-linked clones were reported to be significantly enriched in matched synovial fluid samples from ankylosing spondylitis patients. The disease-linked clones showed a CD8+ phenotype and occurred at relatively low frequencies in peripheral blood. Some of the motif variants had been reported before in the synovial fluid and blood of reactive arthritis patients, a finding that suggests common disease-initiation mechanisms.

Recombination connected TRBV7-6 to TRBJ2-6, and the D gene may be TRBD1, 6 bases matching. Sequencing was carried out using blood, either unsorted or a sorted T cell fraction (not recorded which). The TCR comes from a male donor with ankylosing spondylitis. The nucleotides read TGTGCCAGCAGCCTAAGAGGGGGAACTGGGGCCAACGTCCTGACTTTC. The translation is CASSLRGGTGANVLTF. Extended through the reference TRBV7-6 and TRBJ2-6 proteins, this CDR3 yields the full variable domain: GAGVSQSPRYKVTKRGQDVALRCDPISGHVSLYWYRQALGQGPEFLTYFNYEAQQDKSGLPNDRFSAERPEGSISTLTIQRTEQRDSAMYRCASSLRGGTGANVLTFGAGSRLTVL.